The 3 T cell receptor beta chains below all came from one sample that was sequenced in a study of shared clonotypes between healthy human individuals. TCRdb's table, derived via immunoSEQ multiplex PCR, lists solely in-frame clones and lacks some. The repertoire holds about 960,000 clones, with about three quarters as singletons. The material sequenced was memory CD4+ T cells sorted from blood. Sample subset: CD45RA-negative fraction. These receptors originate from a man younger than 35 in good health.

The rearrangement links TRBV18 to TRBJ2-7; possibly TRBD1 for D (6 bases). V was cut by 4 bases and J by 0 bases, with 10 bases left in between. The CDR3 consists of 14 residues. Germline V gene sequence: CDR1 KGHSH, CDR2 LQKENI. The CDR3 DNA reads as TGTGCCAGCTCACGGGTGGGGGCCTCCTACGAGCAGTACTTC. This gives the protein CASSRVGASYEQYF.

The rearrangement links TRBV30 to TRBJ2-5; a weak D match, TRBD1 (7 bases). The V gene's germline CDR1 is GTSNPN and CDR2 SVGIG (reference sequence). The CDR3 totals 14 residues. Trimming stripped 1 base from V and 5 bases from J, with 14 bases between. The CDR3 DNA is TGTGCCTGGAGTGCCGGAGGGGGCGCTGAGACCCAGTACTTC. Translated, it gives CAWSAGGGAETQYF.

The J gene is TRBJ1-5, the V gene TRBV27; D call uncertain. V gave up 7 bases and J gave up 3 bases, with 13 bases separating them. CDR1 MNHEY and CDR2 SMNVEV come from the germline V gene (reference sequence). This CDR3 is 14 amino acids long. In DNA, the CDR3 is TGTGCCAGCACCACCGGTCTTCCCAATCAGCCCCAGCATTTT. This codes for CASTTGLPNQPQHF.